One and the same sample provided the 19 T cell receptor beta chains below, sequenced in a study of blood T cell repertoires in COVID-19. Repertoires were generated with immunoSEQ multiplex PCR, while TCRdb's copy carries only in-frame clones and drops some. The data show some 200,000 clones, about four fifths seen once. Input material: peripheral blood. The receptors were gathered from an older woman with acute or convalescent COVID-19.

The CDR3 bases are TGTGCCAGCAGCCAAGGGGATAGCTCTGGAAACACCATATATTTT. Its protein product is CASSQGDSSGNTIYF. The rearrangement joins TRBV7-3 to TRBJ1-3; D might be TRBD1 (5 bases). The CDR3 loop spans 15 amino acids. Germline V gene lookup returns CDR1 SGHTA and CDR2 FQGTGA. Trimming removed 5 bases at V and 0 bases at J, with 11 bases between.

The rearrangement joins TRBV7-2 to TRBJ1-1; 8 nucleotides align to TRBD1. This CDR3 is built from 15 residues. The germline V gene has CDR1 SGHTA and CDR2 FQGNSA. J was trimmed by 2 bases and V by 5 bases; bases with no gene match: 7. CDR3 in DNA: TGTGCCAGCAGCCCCCAGGGGGCGATTAACACTGAAGCTTTCTTT. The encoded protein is CASSPQGAINTEAFF.

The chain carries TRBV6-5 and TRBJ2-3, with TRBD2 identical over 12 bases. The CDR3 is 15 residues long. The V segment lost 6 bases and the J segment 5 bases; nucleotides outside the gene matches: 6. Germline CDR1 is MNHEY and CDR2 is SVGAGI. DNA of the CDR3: TGTGCCAGCAGGAAACTAGCGGGGGGCCGAGATACGCAGTATTTT. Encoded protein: CASRKLAGGRDTQYF.

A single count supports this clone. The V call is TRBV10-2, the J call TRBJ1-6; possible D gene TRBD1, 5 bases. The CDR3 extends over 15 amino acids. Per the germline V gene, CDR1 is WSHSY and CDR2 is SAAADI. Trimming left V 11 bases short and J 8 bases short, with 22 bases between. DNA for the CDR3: TGCGCCGCCGGTAGGGGTCCCCAGGGTGATTCACCCCTCCACTTT. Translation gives CAAGRGPQGDSPLHF.

CDR3 residues: CASSLLGTSNNEQFF. Written as DNA, the CDR3 is TGTGCCAGCAGCTTATTAGGGACTAGCAACAATGAGCAGTTCTTC. This chain connects TRBV7-9 to TRBJ2-1; 9 bases are a match to TRBD2. This CDR3 comprises 15 residues. CDR1 and CDR2 from the germline V gene are SEHNR and FQNEAQ (reference sequence). The junction had 4 bases not matched to a gene; V was cut back by 2 bases and J by 5 bases.

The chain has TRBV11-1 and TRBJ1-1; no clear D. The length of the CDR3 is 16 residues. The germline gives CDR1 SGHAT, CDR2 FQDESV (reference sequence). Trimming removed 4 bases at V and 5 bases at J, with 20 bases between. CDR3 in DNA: TGTGCCAGCAGCTCTCCCGACTCCAGAGGGAGGACTGAAGCTTTCTTT. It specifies CASSSPDSRGRTEAFF.

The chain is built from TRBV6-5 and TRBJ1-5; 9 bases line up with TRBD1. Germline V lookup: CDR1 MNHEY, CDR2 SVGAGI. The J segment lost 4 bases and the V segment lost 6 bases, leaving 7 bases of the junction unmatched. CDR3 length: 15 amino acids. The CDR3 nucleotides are TGTGCCAGCAGAGCCCGGGACAGGGCTAATCAGCCCCAGCATTTT. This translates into CASRARDRANQPQHF.

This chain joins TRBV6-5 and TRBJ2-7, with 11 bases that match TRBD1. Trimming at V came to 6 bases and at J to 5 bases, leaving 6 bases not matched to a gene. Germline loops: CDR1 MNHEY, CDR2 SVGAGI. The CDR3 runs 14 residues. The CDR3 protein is CASRQDRGLDEQYF. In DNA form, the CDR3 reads TGTGCCAGCAGACAGGACAGGGGGCTCGACGAGCAGTACTTC.

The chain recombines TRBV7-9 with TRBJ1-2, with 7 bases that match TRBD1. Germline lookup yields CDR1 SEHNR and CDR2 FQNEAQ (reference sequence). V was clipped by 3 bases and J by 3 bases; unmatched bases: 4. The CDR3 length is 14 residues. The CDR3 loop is CASSFLDRDYGYTF. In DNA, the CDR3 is TGTGCCAGCAGCTTTCTTGACAGGGACTATGGCTACACCTTC.

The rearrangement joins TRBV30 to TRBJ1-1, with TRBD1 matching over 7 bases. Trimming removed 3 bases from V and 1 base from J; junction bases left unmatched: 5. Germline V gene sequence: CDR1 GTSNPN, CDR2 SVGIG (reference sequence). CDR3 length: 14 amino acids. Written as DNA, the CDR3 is TGTGCCTGGAGGACAGGGAAATGGAACACTGAAGCTTTCTTT. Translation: CAWRTGKWNTEAFF.

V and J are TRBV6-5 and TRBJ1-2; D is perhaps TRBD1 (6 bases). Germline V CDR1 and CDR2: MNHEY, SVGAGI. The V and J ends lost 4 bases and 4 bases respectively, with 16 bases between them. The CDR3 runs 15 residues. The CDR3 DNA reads TGTGCCAGCAGTTCCCACGGGGGCGGGGGCTATGGCTACACCTTC. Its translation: CASSSHGGGGYGYTF.

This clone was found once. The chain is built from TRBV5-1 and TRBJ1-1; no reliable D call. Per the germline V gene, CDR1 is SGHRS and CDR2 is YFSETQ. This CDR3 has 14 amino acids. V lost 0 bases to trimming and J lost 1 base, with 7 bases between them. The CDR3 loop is CASSLALANTEAFF. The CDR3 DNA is TGCGCCAGCAGCTTGGCTTTGGCGAACACTGAAGCTTTCTTT.

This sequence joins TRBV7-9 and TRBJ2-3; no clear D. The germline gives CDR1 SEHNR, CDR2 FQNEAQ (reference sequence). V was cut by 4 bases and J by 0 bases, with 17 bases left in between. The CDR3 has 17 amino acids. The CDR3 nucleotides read TGTGCCAGCAGCTCTAGACCAAGAGGTAATAGCACAGATACGCAGTATTTT. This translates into CASSSRPRGNSTDTQYF.

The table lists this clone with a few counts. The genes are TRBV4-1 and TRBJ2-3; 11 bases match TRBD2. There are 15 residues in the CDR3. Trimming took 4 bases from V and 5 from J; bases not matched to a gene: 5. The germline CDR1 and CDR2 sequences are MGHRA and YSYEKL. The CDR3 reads CASSLGLAVKDTQYF. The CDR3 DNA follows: TGCGCCAGCAGCCTGGGACTAGCGGTTAAAGATACGCAGTATTTT.

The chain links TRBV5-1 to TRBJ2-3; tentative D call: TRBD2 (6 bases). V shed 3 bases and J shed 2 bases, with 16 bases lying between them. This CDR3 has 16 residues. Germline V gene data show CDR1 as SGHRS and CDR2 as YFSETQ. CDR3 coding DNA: TGCGCCAGCAGCTACGGGACTTCCCCCAACACAGATACGCAGTATTTT. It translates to CASSYGTSPNTDTQYF.

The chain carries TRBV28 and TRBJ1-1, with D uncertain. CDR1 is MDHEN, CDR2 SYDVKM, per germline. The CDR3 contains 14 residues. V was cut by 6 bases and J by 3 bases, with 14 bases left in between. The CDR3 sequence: CASSLPGLDTEAFF. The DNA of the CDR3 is TGTGCCAGCAGCCTCCCGGGGTTGGACACTGAAGCTTTCTTT.

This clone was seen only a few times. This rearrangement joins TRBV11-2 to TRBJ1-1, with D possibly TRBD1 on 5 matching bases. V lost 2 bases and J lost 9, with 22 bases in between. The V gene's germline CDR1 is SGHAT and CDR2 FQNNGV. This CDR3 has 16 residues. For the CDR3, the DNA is TGTGCCAGCAGCTTATCAGGCCAGGGTCGAGTGGGGCAAGCTTTCTTT. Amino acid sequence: CASSLSGQGRVGQAFF.

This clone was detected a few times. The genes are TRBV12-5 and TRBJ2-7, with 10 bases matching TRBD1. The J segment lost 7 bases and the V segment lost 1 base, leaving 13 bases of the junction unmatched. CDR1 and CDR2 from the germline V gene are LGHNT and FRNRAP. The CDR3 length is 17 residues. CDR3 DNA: TGTGCTAGTGGTTTGGGAATCACCGGGACAGGGGTGAGAGAGCAGTACTTC. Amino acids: CASGLGITGTGVREQYF.

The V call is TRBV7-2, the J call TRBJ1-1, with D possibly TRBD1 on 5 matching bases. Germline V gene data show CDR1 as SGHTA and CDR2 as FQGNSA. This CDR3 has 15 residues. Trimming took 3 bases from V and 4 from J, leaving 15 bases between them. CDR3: CASSFGGGLGTEAFF. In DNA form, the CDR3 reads TGTGCCAGCAGCTTCGGGGGGGGTTTGGGCACTGAAGCTTTCTTT.